Listed below are T cell receptor beta chains from one sample, sequenced in a study of shared clonotypes between healthy human individuals. Sequencing was performed with immunoSEQ multiplex PCR; in TCRdb, only in-frame clones are kept and a portion is missing. Of more than 450,000 clones detected, 79% appear once; the ten largest clones hold approximately 13%. Material: PBMCs. Source of these receptors: a middle-aged woman in good health. Some clones in this sample may be carry-over from other donors' samples. Each CDR3 is given with its conserved first and last residue. Fields, in order: V gene, D gene, J gene, CDR3 DNA, CDR3 protein. The D gene is left open where the match is weak.

V gene: TRBV30
D gene: NA
J gene: TRBJ2-2
CDR3 DNA: TGTGCCTGGCGGGGCAGCGGGGAGCTGTTTTTT
CDR3 protein: CAWRGSGELFF

V gene: TRBV6-1
D gene: TRBD1
J gene: TRBJ1-2
CDR3 DNA: TGTGCCAGCAGTGAACGGGGCGGGGGACAGACAATATATGGCTACACCTTC
CDR3 protein: CASSERGGGQTIYGYTF

V gene: TRBV19
D gene: NA
J gene: TRBJ2-5
CDR3 DNA: TGTGCCAGTAGTCAGGGGACGGAAGAGACCCAGTACTTC
CDR3 protein: CASSQGTEETQYF

V gene: TRBV27
D gene: TRBD2
J gene: TRBJ2-7
CDR3 DNA: TGTGCCAGCAGGGTGACTAGCGCCAACTACGAGCAGTACTTC
CDR3 protein: CASRVTSANYEQYF

V gene: TRBV5-1
D gene: NA
J gene: TRBJ2-3
CDR3 DNA: TGCGCCAGCAGCGGGGGGCTAGCGCCTCGAGACCCCTTAGATACGCAGTATTTT
CDR3 protein: CASSGGLAPRDPLDTQYF

V gene: TRBV6-1
D gene: NA
J gene: TRBJ2-7
CDR3 DNA: TGTGCCAGCAGGAACAATGGGCTCCCCTACGAGCAGTACTTC
CDR3 protein: CASRNNGLPYEQYF

V gene: TRBV28
D gene: NA
J gene: TRBJ2-5
CDR3 DNA: TGTGCCAGCAAACCCGGGGCCCCGGAGACCCAGTACTTC
CDR3 protein: CASKPGAPETQYF

V gene: TRBV4-1
D gene: NA
J gene: TRBJ2-1
CDR3 DNA: TGCGCCAGCAGCCAATTGGATGAGCAGTTCTTC
CDR3 protein: CASSQLDEQFF

V gene: TRBV4-1
D gene: TRBD2
J gene: TRBJ2-7
CDR3 DNA: TGCGCCAGCAGCCACCCGGGACTAAACTACGAGCAGTACTTC
CDR3 protein: CASSHPGLNYEQYF

V gene: TRBV19
D gene: TRBD2
J gene: TRBJ2-1
CDR3 DNA: TGTGCCAGTAGTATTCTTCCATCCGGGAGGGGTGGTTACAATGAGCAGTTCTTC
CDR3 protein: CASSILPSGRGGYNEQFF

V gene: TRBV30
D gene: NA
J gene: TRBJ2-3
CDR3 DNA: TGTGCCTGGAGCGGAGTGGTAGATACGCAGTATTTT
CDR3 protein: CAWSGVVDTQYF